This T cell receptor beta chain originates from a study of cytomegalovirus exposure and HLA in healthy donors. Study-wide findings and caveats: The investigators catalogued 180 or so TCR beta chains as cytomegalovirus-associated.

The CDR3 has 12 residues. The trim removed 4 bases at V and 13 bases at J, leaving 3 bases unmatched. The V gene's germline CDR1 is SGHVS and CDR2 FNYEAQ. Remarks on this clone: The antigen is not known.

Primers: 60 Vbeta forward and 13 Jbeta reverse. The data were produced by immunoSEQ multiplex PCR, yet TCRdb's version contains in-frame clones alone and is incomplete. Among 150,000 to 200,000 clones, around 80% were seen once, and the ten largest hold less than 0.9%. This clonotype was obtained from a female donor in good health and CMV-seronegative. Material: PBMCs. The chain couples TRBV7-6 to TRBJ2-2, with 10 nucleotides matching TRBD1. As DNA, the CDR3 is TGTGCCAGCAGCTCCGACAGGGGGCCGCTGTTTTTT. It specifies CASSSDRGPLFF.